This T cell receptor beta chain was obtained from a study of blood T cell repertoires in COVID-19. Study in general: COVID-19 samples collected from the United States, Italy and Spain covered acute and convalescent phases. T cells, B-cell-depleted T cells, or PBMCs provided the cDNA or gDNA that served as material.

Per the original data handling: Reference gene primer amplification yielded estimated nucleated cell counts. This table comes from immunoSEQ multiplex PCR, and its TCRdb copy is limited to in-frame clones, with some not included. Clonal size and the V and J genes are those of that table, whereas D and trimming came from the DNA. Among some 220,000 clones, around four fifths were seen once, and the ten largest hold 4%. CDR3 length: 14 amino acids. Germline V CDR1 and CDR2: SQVTM, ANQGSEA. The V and J ends lost 7 bases and 0 bases, in that order; junction bases with no gene match: 4. The sample comprised peripheral blood. The V call is TRBV29-1, the J call TRBJ1-4; 8 nucleotides align to TRBD1. This TCR derives from a middle-aged man with acute or convalescent COVID-19. CDR3 amino acids: CSATGVSTNEKLFF. The CDR3 coding sequence is TGCAGCGCGACAGGGGTCTCAACTAATGAAAAACTGTTTTTT.